This is a list of T cell receptor beta chains from one sample in a study of T cells in Graves' hyperthyroidism and ophthalmopathy. TCRdb processed the multiplex PCR reads anew with MiXCR; each CDR3 protein has one entry. The table has roughly 420,000 distinct CDR3 sequences, roughly 15% seen once. The source material was blood. The receptor set was obtained from a woman aged 18-30 years with Graves' hyperthyroidism. Both conserved end residues are trimmed from each CDR3. D genes are given only for firm matches.

d_gene: TRBD1
j_gene: TRBJ1-1
v_gene: TRBV4-1
CDR3aa: ASSTRGLAEAF

d_gene: .
j_gene: TRBJ1-2
v_gene: TRBV15
CDR3aa: ATSRAGEAAYGYT

d_gene: TRBD1
j_gene: TRBJ1-5
v_gene: TRBV12-5
CDR3aa: ASGWGQGVNQPQH

d_gene: TRBD1
j_gene: TRBJ1-1
v_gene: TRBV6-2/TRBV6-3
CDR3aa: ASSRQGIETEAF

d_gene: .
j_gene: TRBJ2-7
v_gene: TRBV2
CDR3aa: ASSDPGASSYEQY

d_gene: TRBD1
j_gene: TRBJ2-7
v_gene: TRBV7-8
CDR3aa: ASSPRGTGGIYEQY

d_gene: .
j_gene: TRBJ1-5
v_gene: TRBV20-1
CDR3aa: SAEEGGSNQPQH

d_gene: .
j_gene: TRBJ1-1
v_gene: TRBV5-1
CDR3aa: ASTGNTEAF

d_gene: .
j_gene: TRBJ2-5
v_gene: TRBV20-1
CDR3aa: SASNTRRRRETQY

d_gene: .
j_gene: TRBJ2-2
v_gene: TRBV12-5
CDR3aa: ASGLVGSGELF

d_gene: .
j_gene: TRBJ2-6
v_gene: TRBV28
CDR3aa: ASSPGWVTDSGANVLT

d_gene: TRBD2
j_gene: TRBJ2-7
v_gene: TRBV30
CDR3aa: AWSEIWREGTYEQY

d_gene: TRBD1
j_gene: TRBJ1-2
v_gene: TRBV12-3/TRBV12-4
CDR3aa: ASTWTGRIYGYT

d_gene: TRBD2
j_gene: TRBJ2-3
v_gene: TRBV7-2
CDR3aa: ASSLGGTGRGAQY

d_gene: .
j_gene: TRBJ2-7
v_gene: TRBV30
CDR3aa: AWSHGGDEQY

d_gene: .
j_gene: TRBJ2-7
v_gene: TRBV11-2
CDR3aa: ASSLTSVHEQY

d_gene: TRBD2
j_gene: TRBJ2-1
v_gene: TRBV20-1
CDR3aa: SARVVEGLAGLQQF

d_gene: .
j_gene: TRBJ2-1
v_gene: TRBV20-1
CDR3aa: SARDHRVRNEQF

d_gene: TRBD2
j_gene: TRBJ2-5
v_gene: TRBV12-5
CDR3aa: ASGLGTSGPTQETQY

d_gene: .
j_gene: TRBJ2-3
v_gene: TRBV7-9
CDR3aa: ASSLERGTDTQY

d_gene: TRBD2
j_gene: TRBJ2-5
v_gene: TRBV7-9
CDR3aa: ASSLDLERLAGGKETQY

d_gene: TRBD1
j_gene: TRBJ2-7
v_gene: TRBV2
CDR3aa: ASSEKTGGHEQY

d_gene: TRBD1
j_gene: TRBJ1-1
v_gene: TRBV20-1
CDR3aa: SAPGTGNTEAF

d_gene: TRBD1
j_gene: TRBJ1-2
v_gene: TRBV29-1
CDR3aa: SVGDRVAYGYT

d_gene: .
j_gene: TRBJ2-1
v_gene: TRBV20-1
CDR3aa: SARDQSNRYNEQF

d_gene: .
j_gene: TRBJ2-1
v_gene: TRBV4-3
CDR3aa: ASSQEGPRDNEQF

d_gene: .
j_gene: TRBJ1-1
v_gene: TRBV19
CDR3aa: ASTMVPPNTEAF

d_gene: .
j_gene: TRBJ2-7
v_gene: TRBV11-2
CDR3aa: ASSLDFTIYEQY

d_gene: .
j_gene: TRBJ1-5
v_gene: TRBV5-1
CDR3aa: ASSVDSYSNQPQH

d_gene: .
j_gene: TRBJ1-5
v_gene: TRBV28
CDR3aa: ASTRVRRLSNQPQH

d_gene: TRBD1
j_gene: TRBJ1-5
v_gene: TRBV2
CDR3aa: ASSEGQGGQPQH

d_gene: TRBD2
j_gene: TRBJ2-5
v_gene: TRBV11-1
CDR3aa: ASGLGSGREETQY

d_gene: .
j_gene: TRBJ2-5
v_gene: TRBV28
CDR3aa: ASSPKGVETQY

d_gene: .
j_gene: TRBJ1-5
v_gene: TRBV30
CDR3aa: AWTGAGGVNQPQH

d_gene: TRBD1
j_gene: TRBJ1-1
v_gene: TRBV12-3/TRBV12-4
CDR3aa: ASRWAGGPTEAF

d_gene: .
j_gene: TRBJ2-6
v_gene: TRBV30
CDR3aa: AWRGGGSGANVLT

d_gene: .
j_gene: TRBJ2-1
v_gene: TRBV29-1
CDR3aa: SVGDTSSYNEQF

d_gene: TRBD2
j_gene: TRBJ2-1
v_gene: TRBV20-1
CDR3aa: SASGTSGDEQF

d_gene: .
j_gene: TRBJ1-6
v_gene: TRBV7-2
CDR3aa: ASSLGGGSSYNSPLH

d_gene: .
j_gene: TRBJ1-5
v_gene: TRBV6-2/TRBV6-3
CDR3aa: ASRNVSAQH

d_gene: TRBD1
j_gene: TRBJ1-6
v_gene: TRBV28
CDR3aa: ASSFFPGGSSYNSPLH

d_gene: .
j_gene: TRBJ2-7
v_gene: TRBV12-3/TRBV12-4
CDR3aa: ASTSRSRAEQY

d_gene: .
j_gene: TRBJ2-5
v_gene: TRBV5-8
CDR3aa: ASSFTGNKETQY

d_gene: TRBD1
j_gene: TRBJ2-7
v_gene: TRBV11-2
CDR3aa: ASSLGQGAGEQY

d_gene: .
j_gene: TRBJ2-6
v_gene: TRBV7-2
CDR3aa: TSSLALRTETSGANVLT

d_gene: TRBD1
j_gene: TRBJ2-2
v_gene: TRBV27
CDR3aa: ASRGDRGFRNTGELF

d_gene: TRBD2
j_gene: TRBJ2-3
v_gene: TRBV20-1
CDR3aa: SARTSGTDTQY

d_gene: .
j_gene: TRBJ2-5
v_gene: TRBV2
CDR3aa: ASSEEDTQETQY

d_gene: .
j_gene: TRBJ2-3
v_gene: TRBV20-1
CDR3aa: SARFAAAGTQY

d_gene: TRBD1
j_gene: TRBJ1-4
v_gene: TRBV11-2
CDR3aa: ASSLQGVTNEKLF

d_gene: TRBD2
j_gene: TRBJ2-1
v_gene: TRBV20-1
CDR3aa: SATLAGGREQF

d_gene: .
j_gene: TRBJ2-2
v_gene: TRBV20-1
CDR3aa: SARETRVDTGELF

d_gene: .
j_gene: TRBJ1-3
v_gene: TRBV19
CDR3aa: ASSPIMSSGNTIY

d_gene: .
j_gene: TRBJ1-4
v_gene: TRBV12-3/TRBV12-4
CDR3aa: ASSTGITNEKLF

d_gene: .
j_gene: TRBJ2-2
v_gene: TRBV5-1
CDR3aa: ASSLNTGELF

d_gene: TRBD1
j_gene: TRBJ1-2
v_gene: TRBV30
CDR3aa: AWSLTGASGYT

d_gene: .
j_gene: TRBJ2-3
v_gene: TRBV18
CDR3aa: ASSPPGGSSTDTQY

d_gene: TRBD2
j_gene: TRBJ2-1
v_gene: TRBV2
CDR3aa: ASAQSPAGGPHEQF

d_gene: TRBD2
j_gene: TRBJ2-7
v_gene: TRBV28
CDR3aa: ASRPTTTPSGGDYEQY